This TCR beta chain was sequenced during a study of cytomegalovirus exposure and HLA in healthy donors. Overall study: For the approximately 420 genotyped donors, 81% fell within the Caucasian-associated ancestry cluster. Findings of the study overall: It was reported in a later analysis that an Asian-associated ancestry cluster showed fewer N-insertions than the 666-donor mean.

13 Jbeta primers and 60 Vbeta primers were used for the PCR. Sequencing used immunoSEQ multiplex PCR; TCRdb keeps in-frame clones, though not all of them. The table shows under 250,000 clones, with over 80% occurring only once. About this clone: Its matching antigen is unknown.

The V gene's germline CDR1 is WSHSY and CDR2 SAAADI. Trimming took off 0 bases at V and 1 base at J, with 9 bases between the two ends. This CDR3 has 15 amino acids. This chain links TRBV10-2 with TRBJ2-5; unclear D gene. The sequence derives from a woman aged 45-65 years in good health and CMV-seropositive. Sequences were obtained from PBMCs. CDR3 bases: TGCGCCAGCAGTGAGTCTCCGGAGTCCCAAGAGACCCAGTACTTC. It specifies CASSESPESQETQYF.